The TCR beta chain under discussion was sequenced for a study of human T cells and chemical hapten exposure. The CDR3 has 12 amino acids. Germline V lookup: CDR1 SEHNR, CDR2 FQNEAQ (reference sequence). Trimming left V 2 bases short and J 7 bases short, with 8 bases between. The time point denotes: patch test 3, about 24 weeks after DPC sensitization. Described treatment: therapeutic diphenylcyclopropenone sensitization with weekly scalp DPC. Ten or more counts support this clonotype. TCRdb itself ran the RACE reads through MiXCR, one entry per CDR3 protein. Seen here are some 90,000 distinct CDR3 sequences, roughly 11% observed once, and the top ten hold 0.8% to 1.2%.

The chain links TRBV7-9 to TRBJ1-1; D unresolved. The sample here was whole blood, taken in connection with sensitization to the hapten diphenylcyclopropenone (DPC). The sequence was collected from a woman aged 25 to 39 with alopecia areata. Some clones in this sample may be carry-over from other donors' samples. CDR3 loop: CASSLQPGEAFF. The CDR3 bases are TGTGCCAGCAGCTTACAGCCAGGTGAAGCTTTCTTT.